These 13 T cell receptor beta chains originate from one sample sequenced in a study of CD8+ T cells in alopecia areata. Following extraction, RNA underwent reverse transcription to cDNA, which served as the sequencing template. The assay was immunoSEQ multiplex PCR, and TCRdb's table has in-frame clones only and misses some. The repertoire consists of just over 150,000 clones, with roughly 65% occurring once and the leading ten covering 0.91%. Treatment in this sample: oral pan-JAK inhibitor, 5-10 mg twice daily. The sequencing here drew on CD4+ T cells sorted from blood, taken at week 4, from a patient treated with tofacitinib. The receptor set was obtained from a human donor with alopecia areata.

The chain joins TRBV5-1 to TRBJ2-2, with D uncertain. V lost 7 bases and J 0 bases, leaving 7 bases between the germline ends. From germline, CDR1 is SGHRS and CDR2 YFSETQ. This CDR3 is 13 amino acids long. The CDR3 DNA reads as TGCGCCAGCGGAAGGGCGAACACCGGGGAGCTGTTTTTT. Translated, it gives CASGRANTGELFF.

This chain connects TRBV30 to TRBJ2-5; no firm D call. The CDR3 length is 15 residues. V lost 1 base and J 5 bases, leaving 17 bases between the germline ends. Per the germline V gene, CDR1 is GTSNPN and CDR2 is SVGIG (reference sequence). CDR3 nucleotides: TGTGCCTGGAGTGAAGATACCATGATCTCGGAGACCCAGTACTTC. It is translated as CAWSEDTMISETQYF.

The genes are TRBV5-1 and TRBJ1-1; TRBD1 agrees at 8 bases. The CDR3 contains 14 residues. The germline V gene encodes CDR1 SGHRS and CDR2 YFSETQ. Trimming removed 3 bases from V and 6 bases from J; junction bases left unmatched: 7. Here the CDR3 DNA reads TGCGCCAGCAGCTCCGGGACAGGTTTTGCTGAAGCTTTCTTT. This gives the protein CASSSGTGFAEAFF. Based on the CDR3 plus reference TRBV5-1 and TRBJ1-1, the full variable domain is KAGVTQTPRYLIKTRGQQVTLSCSPISGHRSVSWYQQTPGQGLQFLFEYFSETQRNKGNFPGRFSGRQFSNSRSEMNVSTLELGDSALYLCASSSGTGFAEAFFGQGTRLTVV.

This clone has more than one count but fewer than ten. The chain has TRBV29-1 and TRBJ1-1; no reliable D call. V was shortened by 7 bases and J by 1 base, with 13 bases between the two germline ends. This CDR3 region has 13 residues. Germline V CDR1 and CDR2: SQVTM, ANQGSEA. In nucleotides, the CDR3 is TGCAGCGCCAAGGTGTGGGGGAACACTGAAGCTTTCTTT. Amino acids: CSAKVWGNTEAFF.

This clone was seen a few times. The V call is TRBV6-6, the J call TRBJ1-1; 7 bases are shared with TRBD1. The CDR3 runs to 12 residues. With V trimmed by 5 bases and J by 8 bases, 5 bases remained unmatched. The germline V gene has CDR1 MNHNY and CDR2 SVGAGI (reference sequence). CDR3 DNA: TGTGCCAGCAGTATCACGGGACAGGAAGCTTTCTTT. Its translation is CASSITGQEAFF.

The V gene is TRBV7-6, the J gene TRBJ2-1, with a weak D call TRBD2 (5 bases). The CDR3 has 13 residues. Germline CDR1 reads SGHVS; CDR2 reads FNYEAQ. Deletions cut 5 bases from V and 8 bases from J, with 13 bases between. The CDR3 nucleotides read TGTGCCAGCAGCCCGGACGTTAGCGATGAGCAGTTCTTC. Protein: CASSPDVSDEQFF.

In its sample, this clone was seen a few times. This chain connects TRBV27 to TRBJ2-7, with D uncertain. The CDR3 runs 14 residues. Germline CDR1 and CDR2: MNHEY and SMNVEV (reference sequence). V shed 3 bases and J shed 6 bases, with 15 bases lying between them. The CDR3 DNA is TGTGCCAGCAGTTTTGGGCAGCTCGGGCGCGAGCAGTACTTC. This codes for CASSFGQLGREQYF.

In DNA, the CDR3 is TGTGCCAGCAGTTTAGAGGTCCAGCCGGACACCGGGGAGCTGTTTTTT. Amino acids: CASSLEVQPDTGELFF. The chain links TRBV27 to TRBJ2-2, with no clear D. V lost 2 bases and J 3 bases, leaving 13 bases between the germline ends. The CDR3 spans 16 residues. Germline CDR1 reads MNHEY; CDR2 reads SMNVEV (reference sequence).

The chain carries TRBV6-6 and TRBJ2-5, with D maybe TRBD1 (6 bases). Trimming removed 5 bases from V and 4 bases from J, with 20 bases in between. This CDR3 region has 16 residues. The germline V gene encodes CDR1 MNHNY and CDR2 SVGAGI (reference sequence). The CDR3 DNA is TGTGCCAGCAGTACACCATTTACAGGGATCAGAGAGACCCAGTACTTC. This codes for CASSTPFTGIRETQYF.

Only a few counts were recorded for this clone. Distinct nucleotide sequences in the sample also encode this CDR3. The gene calls are TRBV29-1 and TRBJ2-7, with 10 bases identical to TRBD1. J lost 5 bases, V lost 7 bases, and 2 bases had no gene match. The V gene's germline CDR1 is SQVTM and CDR2 ANQGSEA. There are 11 residues in the CDR3. The CDR3 sequence: CSADRGHEQYF. CDR3 nucleotide sequence: TGCAGCGCTGACAGGGGGCACGAGCAGTACTTC.

In DNA form, the CDR3 reads TGCAGCGTTGCGGGACGCTTCAGCACCGGGGAGCTGTTTTTT. It is translated as CSVAGRFSTGELFF. This chain links TRBV29-1 with TRBJ2-2; TRBD1 or TRBD2 may be the D gene (5 bases each). The CDR3 covers 14 residues. Trimming took off 4 bases at V and 4 bases at J, with 13 bases between the two ends. CDR1 and CDR2 from the germline V gene are SQVTM and ANQGSEA.

J is TRBJ1-5 and V is TRBV2, with D possibly TRBD1 on 6 matching bases. Germline values: CDR1 SNHLY, CDR2 FYNNEI. V lost 8 bases and J 9 bases, leaving 14 bases between the germline ends. The CDR3 has 12 residues. The CDR3 reads CASEGVQGPQHF. The CDR3, as DNA: TGTGCCAGCGAGGGGGTCCAGGGGCCCCAGCATTTT.

This clone occurred a few times. The genes are TRBV4-3 and TRBJ2-3, with D perhaps matching TRBD1 (5 bases). The CDR3 covers 14 residues. Trimming took 1 base from V and 9 from J, leaving 14 bases between them. Germline CDR1 is LGHNA and CDR2 is YSLEER. DNA of the CDR3: TGCGCCAGCAGCCAAGTGGGGCAAGGGGCGACGCAGTATTTT. This sequence encodes CASSQVGQGATQYF.